Listed below are T cell receptor beta chains from one sample, sequenced in a study of T cells in localized non-small cell lung cancer. Produced via immunoSEQ multiplex PCR; TCRdb's table is partial and in-frame only. The sample consists of 2,100 or so clones, more than 20% of them appearing once. The source was lung tumor tissue, collected before any cancer treatment. Receptors originate from a woman aged 35 to 69 with stage I lung adenocarcinoma. CDR3s include the opening cysteine and the closing phenylalanine or tryptophan. The D gene is left open where the match is weak. Some rows mark clone size as missing; the rest say once, few, many or name a class of expanded clone.

d_call j_call v_call clone_size cdr3_nt cdr3_aa
. TRBJ2-3 TRBV6-8 . TGTGCCAGCAAAATATCGGGGACCTCGGATACGCAGTATTTT CASKISGTSDTQYF
. TRBJ1-2 TRBV28 large TGTGCCAGCAGTGGGGACACGCTCTATGGCTACACCTTC CASSGDTLYGYTF
TRBD1 TRBJ1-1 TRBV11-3 . TGTGCCAGCAGCTTCCTACCACAGGGGATAGGTGAAGCTTTCTTT CASSFLPQGIGEAFF
. TRBJ2-3 TRBV19 . TGTGCCAGTAGTATTCGGGGCCCTGCGGCAGATACGCAGTATTTT CASSIRGPAADTQYF
. TRBJ1-3 TRBV9 . TGTGCCAGCAGCGTTGGGACGACGGGAAACACCATATATTTT CASSVGTTGNTIYF
. TRBJ1-3 TRBV11-3 medium-sized TGTGCCAGCAGCTTAGAACAGATCTCTGGAAACACCATATATTTT CASSLEQISGNTIYF
. TRBJ1-1 TRBV19 . TGTGCCAGTAGTCTTCGTGCGGCGACGAACACTGAAGCTTTCTTT CASSLRAATNTEAFF
TRBD2 TRBJ2-3 TRBV30 once TGTGCCTGGAGTTCGGGGGGAGGGGAGGATACGCAGTATTTT CAWSSGGGEDTQYF
TRBD2 TRBJ2-7 TRBV11-3 few TGTGCCAGCAGCCATGGCGGGACTAGCGGAAGTTACGAGCAGTACTTC CASSHGGTSGSYEQYF
TRBD2 TRBJ2-1 TRBV11-3 . TGTGCCAGCAGCATAAGCGGGGGGCTCTACAATGAGCAGTTCTTC CASSISGGLYNEQFF
. TRBJ2-7 TRBV7-5 . TGTGCCAGCAGCTTAGAATTGACGGGGGGAGCCTACGAGCAGTACTTC CASSLELTGGAYEQYF
. TRBJ1-5 TRBV5-1 few TGCGCCAGCAGCCCCGGCGGTGGGGGTGGCAATCAGCCCCAGCATTTT CASSPGGGGGNQPQHF
. TRBJ1-1 TRBV10-2 few TGCGCCAGCAACCAAATCAGGGTGAGGGGCACTGAAGCTTTCTTT CASNQIRVRGTEAFF
. TRBJ1-3 TRBV30 medium-sized TGTGCCTGGAGTGTTGGGTATAATGGAAACACCATATATTTT CAWSVGYNGNTIYF
TRBD1 TRBJ1-1 TRBV5-1 . TGCGCCAGCAGCTTGGCCTGGGGAGGGGGCGCCCCCATGAACACTGAAGCTTTCTTT CASSLAWGGGAPMNTEAFF